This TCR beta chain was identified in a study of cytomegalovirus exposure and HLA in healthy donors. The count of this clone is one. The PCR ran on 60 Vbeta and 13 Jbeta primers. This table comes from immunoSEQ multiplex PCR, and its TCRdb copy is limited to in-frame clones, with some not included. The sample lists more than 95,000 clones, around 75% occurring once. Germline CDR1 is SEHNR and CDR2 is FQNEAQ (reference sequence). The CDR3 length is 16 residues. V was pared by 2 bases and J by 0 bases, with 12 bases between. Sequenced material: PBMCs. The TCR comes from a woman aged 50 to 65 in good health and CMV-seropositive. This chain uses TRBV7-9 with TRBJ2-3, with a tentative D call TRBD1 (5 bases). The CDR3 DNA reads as TGTGCCAGCAGCTTACAGGGATTGGTGAGCACAGATACGCAGTATTTT. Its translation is CASSLQGLVSTDTQYF.